This passage covers 18 T cell receptor beta chains from one sample sequenced in a study of identical twins. In TCRdb, the 5' RACE reads were re-called with MiXCR into one record per CDR3 protein. The table includes fewer than 250,000 distinct CDR3 sequences, around 10% detected once. The sample was memory (CD45RO+) T cells sorted from blood. All receptors derive from a woman aged 18-30 years in good health.

This chain connects TRBV5-4 to TRBJ2-1; TRBD2 matches at 10 bases. Germline V gene lookup returns CDR1 SGHNT and CDR2 YYREEE (reference sequence). V shed 3 bases, J shed 6 bases, and the junction held 12 bases outside the gene matches. This CDR3 region has 17 residues. The CDR3 here is CASSYPGLAPGANEQFF. The CDR3 DNA reads as TGTGCCAGCAGCTACCCGGGACTAGCGCCCGGCGCCAATGAGCAGTTCTTC.

V is TRBV7-2 and J is TRBJ2-4, with TRBD1 identical over 8 bases. Trimming at V came to 3 bases and at J to 7 bases, leaving 5 bases not matched to a gene. The CDR3 is 14 residues long. Germline CDR1 reads SGHTA; CDR2 reads FQGNSA. The CDR3 here is CASSFRTGRNIQYF. The CDR3 nucleotides are TGTGCCAGCAGCTTTCGGACAGGGAGGAACATTCAGTACTTC.

The genes are TRBV19 and TRBJ1-2; 8 positions agree with TRBD1. The CDR3 consists of 13 residues. The ends lost 7 bases at V and 5 bases at J; junction bases unmatched: 6. CDR1 LNHDA and CDR2 SQIVND come from the germline V gene (reference sequence). The CDR3 protein is CASTDREWYGYTF. The CDR3 nucleotides read TGTGCCAGTACGGACAGGGAATGGTATGGCTACACCTTC.

This clonotype has just a few counts. V is TRBV11-1 and J is TRBJ2-2; D is possibly TRBD1 (6 bases). Germline V CDR1 and CDR2: SGHAT, FQDESV (reference sequence). Trimming pared 6 bases from V and 8 bases from J, leaving 19 bases between. The CDR3 totals 15 residues. This CDR3 reads CASRQSRDNKGELFF. CDR3 in DNA: TGTGCCAGCAGGCAAAGCCGGGACAACAAAGGGGAGCTGTTTTTT. The full variable domain, with the rest looked up from reference TRBV11-1 and TRBJ2-2, is EAEVAQSPRYKITEKSQAVAFWCDPISGHATLYWYRQILGQGPELLVQFQDESVVDDSQLPKDRFSAERLKGVDSTLKIQPAELGDSAMYLCASRQSRDNKGELFFGEGSRLTVL.

This clonotype was counted a few times. This rearrangement joins TRBV6-1 to TRBJ1-5; the D is unclear. The V end was cut by 6 bases, the J end by 0 bases, with 12 bases between. The germline V gene encodes CDR1 MNHNS and CDR2 SASEGT. This CDR3 comprises 15 residues. The CDR3 reads CASSQRRYSNQPQHF. In nucleotides, the CDR3 is TGTGCCAGCAGCCAGCGCCGTTATAGCAATCAGCCCCAGCATTTT.

The chain is built from TRBV20-1 and TRBJ2-7; 13 nucleotides match TRBD2. V lost 5 bases, J lost 2 bases, and 6 bases stayed unmatched. This CDR3 region has 15 residues. Germline lookup yields CDR1 DFQATT and CDR2 SNEGSKA (reference sequence). This CDR3 reads CSASGTSGVTYEQYF. DNA for the CDR3: TGCAGTGCTTCCGGGACTAGCGGGGTCACCTACGAGCAGTACTTC.

This clonotype has only a few counts. The gene calls are TRBV24-1 and TRBJ2-3; 8 nucleotides align to TRBD1. V lost 7 bases to trimming and J lost 2 bases; unmatched junction nucleotides: 7. This CDR3 spans 15 amino acids. Germline CDR1 KGHDR, CDR2 SFDVKD. CDR3 residues: CATSGTGPSTDTQYF. The CDR3 DNA reads as TGTGCCACCAGCGGGACAGGACCATCCACAGATACGCAGTATTTT.

The chain carries TRBV20-1 and TRBJ1-2; D is perhaps TRBD1 (5 bases). V lost 1 base to trimming and J lost 2 bases, with 5 bases between them. CDR3 length: 12 amino acids. Germline V gives CDR1 DFQATT, CDR2 SNEGSKA (reference sequence). The CDR3 is CSARGDNYGYTF. The CDR3 DNA reads as TGCAGTGCTAGAGGGGACAACTATGGCTACACCTTC.

The genes are TRBV6-1 and TRBJ1-4; the D gene is possibly TRBD1 (6 bases). CDR1 is MNHNS and CDR2 is SASEGT in the germline V gene. The CDR3 is 16 residues long. Trimming shortened V by 3 bases and J by 8 bases, and 19 bases separated the two germline ends. This chain's CDR3 is CASSDNRDGGYEKLFF. As DNA, the CDR3 is TGTGCCAGCAGTGACAACAGGGACGGGGGCTACGAAAAACTGTTTTTT.

This clonotype was observed many times. This chain links TRBV30 with TRBJ2-7, with D unresolved. Germline V CDR1 and CDR2: GTSNPN, SVGIG (reference sequence). The CDR3 runs to 12 residues. Trimming stripped 1 base from V and 9 bases from J, with 13 bases between. This chain's CDR3 is CAWSADEVGQYF. The CDR3 region has the DNA TGTGCCTGGAGTGCGGACGAGGTGGGGCAGTACTTC.

The sample holds many counts of this clonotype. This chain links TRBV20-1 with TRBJ2-7, with 9 bases matching TRBD1. The germline CDR1 and CDR2 sequences are DFQATT and SNEGSKA (reference sequence). Trimming cost V 6 bases and J 2 bases; bases outside gene matches: 11. CDR3 length equals 15 residues. This CDR3 reads CSATGQGMGPYEQYF. The DNA for the CDR3 is TGCAGTGCGACGGGACAGGGAATGGGGCCCTACGAGCAGTACTTC.

The table lists this clonotype with many counts. The chain carries TRBV5-1 and TRBJ2-3; D possibly matches TRBD1 or TRBD2 (5 bases each). From germline, CDR1 is SGHRS and CDR2 YFSETQ. CDR3 length equals 15 residues. V gave up 4 bases and J gave up 6 bases, with 18 bases separating them. The CDR3 here is CASSLGTTTVDTQYF. In nucleotides, the CDR3 is TGCGCCAGCAGCCTAGGGACCACTACGGTCGATACGCAGTATTTT.

This clonotype was detected ten times or more. V and J are TRBV9 and TRBJ1-6, with a possible D match to TRBD1 (6 bases). V was pared by 2 bases and J by 7 bases, with 16 bases between. The CDR3 contains 16 residues. CDR1 is SGDLS and CDR2 is YYNGEE in the germline V gene. Here the CDR3 reads CASSVDPGAENSPLHF. CDR3 DNA sequence: TGTGCCAGCAGCGTGGATCCGGGGGCTGAAAATTCACCCCTCCACTTT.

This clonotype has more than one count but fewer than ten. CDR3 sequence reads: CAWNVGRVSGELFF. The CDR3 nucleotides are TGTGCCTGGAATGTTGGCCGGGTGTCCGGGGAGCTGTTTTTT. J is TRBJ2-2 and V is TRBV30; no reliable D call. The CDR3 runs to 14 residues. Germline V lookup: CDR1 GTSNPN, CDR2 SVGIG (reference sequence). Trimming took 4 bases from V and 6 from J, leaving 15 bases between them. Using reference TRBV30 and TRBJ2-2 for the parts outside the CDR3, the full variable domain is SQTIHQWPATLVQPVGSPLSLECTVEGTSNPNLYWYRQAAGRGLQLLFYSVGIGQISSEVPQNLSASRPQDRQFILSSKKLLLSDSGFYLCAWNVGRVSGELFFGEGSRLTVL.

This clonotype was seen a handful of times. This chain joins TRBV5-1 and TRBJ1-2; weak D call: TRBD1 (5 bases). The CDR3 is made up of 15 amino acids. The V end lost 4 bases, the J end lost 4 bases, and 17 bases lay between the germline ends. Germline-derived CDR1 and CDR2 are SGHRS and YFSETQ. The CDR3 is CASSPEPRGPYGYTF. CDR3 sequence (DNA): TGCGCCAGCAGCCCGGAACCGCGGGGACCCTATGGCTACACCTTC.

This clonotype came up a few times. V gene TRBV7-9 combines with J gene TRBJ1-2, with D possibly TRBD1 on 5 matching bases. From germline, CDR1 is SEHNR and CDR2 FQNEAQ (reference sequence). The CDR3 length is 13 residues. V lost 8 bases and J lost 0, with 10 bases in between. The CDR3 nucleotides are TGTGCCAGCCGCCAAGGGGCTAACTATGGCTACACCTTC. Its translation is CASRQGANYGYTF.

This clonotype was counted only a few times. This chain joins TRBV20-1 and TRBJ2-1; TRBD1 matches 7 bases. Germline loops: CDR1 DFQATT, CDR2 SNEGSKA (reference sequence). The length of the CDR3 is 14 residues. Germline trimming cut 5 bases from V and 6 bases from J; bases unmatched to any gene: 10. CDR3 nucleotide sequence: TGCAGTGCTGGCAGGGGGTGGAGCGGCAATGAGCAGTTCTTC. The encoded protein is CSAGRGWSGNEQFF.

The gene calls are TRBV12-5 and TRBJ1-3; a possible D gene is TRBD1 (6 bases). The CDR3 runs to 12 residues. Germline CDR1 LGHNT, CDR2 FRNRAP. V was shortened by 8 bases and J by 1 base, with 6 bases between the two germline ends. DNA of the CDR3: TGTGCTAGTACAGGGTCTGGAAACACCATATATTTT. Residues: CASTGSGNTIYF.